One sample yielded the 12 T cell receptor beta chains listed below, sequenced in a study of blood T cell repertoires in COVID-19. Using immunoSEQ multiplex PCR, the repertoire was profiled, and TCRdb retains in-frame clones only, with some absent. Altogether fewer than 400,000 clones are present, roughly 89% being singletons, with the ten largest covering about 9.4%. Sequencing was performed on PBMCs or T cells enriched from blood (not recorded which). Every receptor here comes from a woman in her forties or fifties who had recovered from COVID-19.

The chain links TRBV7-9 to TRBJ2-4, with D possibly being TRBD2 (5 bases). Per germline, CDR1 SEHNR and CDR2 FQNEAQ (reference sequence). V dropped 3 bases and J dropped 0 bases, with 9 bases sitting between them. The CDR3 has 15 amino acids. CDR3 DNA sequence: TGTGCCAGCAGCTTCGACGGGGAAGCCAAAAACATTCAGTACTTC. The encoded protein is CASSFDGEAKNIQYF.

The CDR3 spells CAINGGLLYEQYF. CDR3 DNA: TGTGCCATCAATGGGGGACTCCTCTACGAGCAGTACTTC. This chain uses TRBV10-3 with TRBJ2-7; weak D call: TRBD2 (6 bases). Deletions cut 7 bases from V and 3 bases from J, with 13 bases between. CDR3 length: 13 residues. In germline, CDR1 is ENHRY, CDR2 SYGVKD.

The chain employs TRBV10-3 and TRBJ1-1, with D tentatively TRBD1 (5 bases). CDR3 length: 14 residues. V lost 7 bases, J lost 1 base, and 13 bases lay in between. Germline CDR1 is ENHRY and CDR2 is SYGVKD. In DNA form, the CDR3 reads TGTGCCATCACCAAGGGGTTGGGGAACACTGAAGCTTTCTTT. This gives the protein CAITKGLGNTEAFF.

V and J are TRBV28 and TRBJ1-3; D gene uncertain. Germline-derived CDR1 and CDR2 are MDHEN and SYDVKM. The V end lost 4 bases, the J end lost 5 bases, and 15 bases lay between the germline ends. The CDR3 runs 15 residues. CDR3 coding DNA: TGTGCCAGCAGTTCGTGGAGGGCCGGGAGAAACACCATATATTTT. Translated: CASSSWRAGRNTIYF. The full variable domain, its missing parts supplied by reference TRBV28 and TRBJ1-3, is DVKVTQSSRYLVKRTGEKVFLECVQDMDHENMFWYRQDPGLGLRLIYFSYDVKMKEKGDIPEGYSVSREKKERFSLILESASTNQTSMYLCASSSWRAGRNTIYFGEGSWLTVV.

The chain employs TRBV5-1 and TRBJ1-4; 7 bases are a match to TRBD1. This CDR3 has 16 residues. V trimming: 4 bases; J trimming: 5 bases; junction bases outside the gene matches: 11. The V gene's germline CDR1 is SGHRS and CDR2 YFSETQ. The CDR3 DNA reads TGCGCCAGCAGCCTCACGCCGGGACAGCCGAATGAAAAACTGTTTTTT. This sequence encodes CASSLTPGQPNEKLFF. The whole variable domain, filled in from reference TRBV5-1 and TRBJ1-4, reads KAGVTQTPRYLIKTRGQQVTLSCSPISGHRSVSWYQQTPGQGLQFLFEYFSETQRNKGNFPGRFSGRQFSNSRSEMNVSTLELGDSALYLCASSLTPGQPNEKLFFGSGTQLSVL.

This chain joins TRBV19 and TRBJ1-1; D gene uncertain. The germline V gene encodes CDR1 LNHDA and CDR2 SQIVND (reference sequence). Trimming shortened V by 2 bases and J by 5 bases, and 12 bases separated the two germline ends. The CDR3 is 14 residues long. CDR3 sequence (DNA): TGTGCCAGTAGTATAAGTGTCGGGGTAACTGAAGCTTTCTTT. Protein sequence: CASSISVGVTEAFF.

The chain carries TRBV9 and TRBJ1-4, with a possible D match to TRBD1 (5 bases). CDR1 and CDR2 (germline): SGDLS, YYNGEE. The CDR3 covers 14 residues. The V end lost 2 bases, the J end lost 5 bases, and 10 bases lay between the germline ends. The CDR3 sequence is CASSVGGLNEKLFF. The CDR3 bases are TGTGCCAGCAGCGTCGGGGGACTGAATGAAAAACTGTTTTTT.

The chain couples TRBV30 to TRBJ1-3; no clear D gene. CDR1 is GTSNPN and CDR2 is SVGIG in the germline V gene (reference sequence). V dropped 3 bases and J dropped 4 bases, with 4 bases sitting between them. There are 11 residues in the CDR3. The CDR3 nucleotides read TGTGCCTGGAGCTTCGGAAACACCATATATTTT. Its protein is CAWSFGNTIYF.

Concerning this clone: This sample also contains other DNA sequences that code for the same CDR3. The rearrangement uses TRBV18 and TRBJ1-2; D perhaps matches TRBD1 (5 bases). The ends were cut back, 2 bases at V and 2 bases at J, with 9 bases in the middle. The CDR3 loop spans 14 amino acids. Germline assignment: CDR1 KGHSH and CDR2 LQKENI. CDR3 sequence: CASSPGTGNYGYTF. CDR3 coding DNA: TGTGCCAGCTCACCAGGGACTGGGAACTATGGCTACACCTTC.

The chain couples TRBV7-2 to TRBJ1-5; D possibly corresponds to TRBD1 (5 bases). Trimming shortened V by 1 base and J by 5 bases, and 6 bases separated the two germline ends. Germline CDR1 is SGHTA and CDR2 is FQGNSA. CDR3 size: 13 residues. Written as DNA, the CDR3 is TGTGCCAGCAGCTTAGGACAGCATCAGCCCCAGCATTTT. It is translated as CASSLGQHQPQHF.

The sample holds a few counts of this clone. The V gene is TRBV11-2, the J gene TRBJ2-7; TRBD2 might be the D (6 bases). From germline, CDR1 is SGHAT and CDR2 FQNNGV. The CDR3 is made up of 17 amino acids. Trimming pared 7 bases from V and 3 bases from J, leaving 25 bases between. CDR3 nucleotide sequence: TGTGCCAGCAACCCAAACCACCCGGGGGAATTAGTCTACGAGCAGTACTTC. Its protein is CASNPNHPGELVYEQYF.

This clone was counted between two and nine times. This chain uses TRBV19 with TRBJ1-1; 8 bases are a match to TRBD1. This CDR3 has 14 amino acids. Germline V lookup: CDR1 LNHDA, CDR2 SQIVND (reference sequence). After removal of 3 bases from V and 1 base from J, the junction contained 1 base not matched to a gene. CDR3 nucleotides: TGTGCCAGTAGTATGGACAGGGCGAACACTGAAGCTTTCTTT. It is translated as CASSMDRANTEAFF. The full variable domain, completed using reference TRBV19 and TRBJ1-1, is DGGITQSPKYLFRKEGQNVTLSCEQNLNHDAMYWYRQDPGQGLRLIYYSQIVNDFQKGDIAEGYSVSREKKESFPLTVTSAQKNPTAFYLCASSMDRANTEAFFGQGTRLTVV.